The present entry profiles one T cell receptor beta chain with its context. Its specificity is unknown. The read gets to within 3 residues of the CDR3 end, and the germline J gene fills in the rest. This table comes from immunoSEQ multiplex PCR, and its TCRdb copy is limited to in-frame clones, with some not included. The sample table includes under 45,000 clones. CDR1 is SGHTA and CDR2 is FQGNSA in the germline V gene. This CDR3 spans 13 amino acids. The source of the sample is a study of T cells in women clearing cervical HPV infection. In the study overall: Controls gave blood once infection was undetectable; cases at lesion identification. Findings of the study overall: Cases carried less TRBV6-7 than controls: about 0.1% versus 0.15%. Associations may precede or follow infection; HPV-specific or memory T cells were not isolated. CIN3+ cases had significantly higher TCR richness than controls; evenness did not differ.

The source is a woman between 18 and 75 years old with a cervical HPV16 infection that either progressed to CIN3+ or cleared (not recorded which). Sample: blood buffy coat. This chain joins TRBV7-2 and TRBJ2-4; tentative D call: TRBD1 (5 bases). The sequenced part of the CDR3 DNA is TGTGCCAGCAGGCCCCAGGGTGCCTATGGT. Amino acids: CASRPQGAYG. The full CDR3 protein reads CASRPQGAYGQYF.